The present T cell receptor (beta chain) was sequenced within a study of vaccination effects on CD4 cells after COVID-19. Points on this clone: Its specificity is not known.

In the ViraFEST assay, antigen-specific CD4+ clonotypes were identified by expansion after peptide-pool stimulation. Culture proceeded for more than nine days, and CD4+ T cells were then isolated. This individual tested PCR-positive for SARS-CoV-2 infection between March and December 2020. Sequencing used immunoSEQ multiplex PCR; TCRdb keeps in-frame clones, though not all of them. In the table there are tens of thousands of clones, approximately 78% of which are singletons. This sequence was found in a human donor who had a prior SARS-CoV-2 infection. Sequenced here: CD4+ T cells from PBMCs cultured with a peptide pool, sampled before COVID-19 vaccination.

Here the CDR3 reads CASSRLHGPDTQYF. The CDR3 region has the DNA TGTGCCAGTAGTCGCCTCCATGGCCCAGATACGCAGTATTTT. The chain is built from TRBV19 and TRBJ2-3; D is unclear. Trimming pared 5 bases from V and 4 bases from J, leaving 13 bases between. Germline V lookup: CDR1 LNHDA, CDR2 SQIVND (reference sequence). This CDR3 contains 14 residues. The full variable domain, in which reference TRBV19 and TRBJ2-3 provide the parts outside the CDR3, is DGGITQSPKYLFRKEGQNVTLSCEQNLNHDAMYWYRQDPGQGLRLIYYSQIVNDFQKGDIAEGYSVSREKKESFPLTVTSAQKNPTAFYLCASSRLHGPDTQYFGPGTRLTVL.